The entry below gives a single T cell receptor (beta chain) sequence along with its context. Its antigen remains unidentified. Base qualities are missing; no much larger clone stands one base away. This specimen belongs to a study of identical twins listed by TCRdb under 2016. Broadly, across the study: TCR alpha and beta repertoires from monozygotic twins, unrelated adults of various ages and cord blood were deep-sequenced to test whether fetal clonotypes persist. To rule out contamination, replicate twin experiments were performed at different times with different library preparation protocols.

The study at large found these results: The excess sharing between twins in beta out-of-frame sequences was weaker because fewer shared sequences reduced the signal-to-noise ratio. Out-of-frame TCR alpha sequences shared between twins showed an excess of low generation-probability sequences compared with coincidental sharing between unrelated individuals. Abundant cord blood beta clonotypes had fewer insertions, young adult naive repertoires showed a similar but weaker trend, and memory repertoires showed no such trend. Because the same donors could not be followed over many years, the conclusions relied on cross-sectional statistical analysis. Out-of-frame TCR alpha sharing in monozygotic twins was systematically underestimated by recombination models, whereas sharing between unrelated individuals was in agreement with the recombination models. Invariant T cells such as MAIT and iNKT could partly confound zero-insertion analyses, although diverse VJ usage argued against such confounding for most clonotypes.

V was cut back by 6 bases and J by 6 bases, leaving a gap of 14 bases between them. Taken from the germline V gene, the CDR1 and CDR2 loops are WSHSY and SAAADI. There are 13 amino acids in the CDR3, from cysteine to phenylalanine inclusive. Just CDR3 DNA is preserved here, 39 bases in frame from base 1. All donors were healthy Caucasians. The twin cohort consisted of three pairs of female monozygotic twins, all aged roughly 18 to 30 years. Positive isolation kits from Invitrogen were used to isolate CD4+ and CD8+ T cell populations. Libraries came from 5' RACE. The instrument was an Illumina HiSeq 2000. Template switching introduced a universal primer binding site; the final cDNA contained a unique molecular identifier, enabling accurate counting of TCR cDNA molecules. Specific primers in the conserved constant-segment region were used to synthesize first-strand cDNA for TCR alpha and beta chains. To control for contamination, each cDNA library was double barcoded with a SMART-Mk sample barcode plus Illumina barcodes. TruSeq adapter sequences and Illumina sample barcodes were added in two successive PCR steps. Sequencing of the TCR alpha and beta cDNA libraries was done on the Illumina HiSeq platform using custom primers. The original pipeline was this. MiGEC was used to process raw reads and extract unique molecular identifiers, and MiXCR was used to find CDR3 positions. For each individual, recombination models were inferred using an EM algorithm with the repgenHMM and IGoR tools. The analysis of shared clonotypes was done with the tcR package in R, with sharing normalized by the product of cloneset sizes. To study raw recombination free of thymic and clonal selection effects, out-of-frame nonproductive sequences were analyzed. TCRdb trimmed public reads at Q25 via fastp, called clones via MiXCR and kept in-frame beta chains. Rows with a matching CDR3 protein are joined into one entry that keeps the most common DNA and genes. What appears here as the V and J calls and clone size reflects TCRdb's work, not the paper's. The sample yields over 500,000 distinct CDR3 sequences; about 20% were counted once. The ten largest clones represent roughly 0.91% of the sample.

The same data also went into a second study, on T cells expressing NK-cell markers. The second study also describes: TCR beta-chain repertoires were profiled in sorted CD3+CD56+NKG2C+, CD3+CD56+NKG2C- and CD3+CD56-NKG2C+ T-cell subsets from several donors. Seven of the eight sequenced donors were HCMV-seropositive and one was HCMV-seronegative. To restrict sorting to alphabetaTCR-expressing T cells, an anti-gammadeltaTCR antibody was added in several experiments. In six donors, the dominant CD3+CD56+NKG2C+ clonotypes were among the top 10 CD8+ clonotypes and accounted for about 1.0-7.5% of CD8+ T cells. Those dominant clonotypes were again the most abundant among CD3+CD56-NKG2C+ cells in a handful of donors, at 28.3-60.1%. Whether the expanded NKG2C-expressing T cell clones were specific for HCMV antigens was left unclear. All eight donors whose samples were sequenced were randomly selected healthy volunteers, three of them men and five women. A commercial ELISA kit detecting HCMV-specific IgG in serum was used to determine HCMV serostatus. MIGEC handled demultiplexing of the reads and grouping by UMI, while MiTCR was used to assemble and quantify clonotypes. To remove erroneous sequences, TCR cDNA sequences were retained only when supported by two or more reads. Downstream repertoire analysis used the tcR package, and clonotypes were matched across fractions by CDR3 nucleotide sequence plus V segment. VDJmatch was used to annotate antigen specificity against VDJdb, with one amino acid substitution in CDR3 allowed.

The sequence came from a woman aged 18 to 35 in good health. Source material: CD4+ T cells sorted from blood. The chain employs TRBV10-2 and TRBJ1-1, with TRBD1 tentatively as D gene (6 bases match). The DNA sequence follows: TGCGCCAGCAGCCTACAGGGTAGTCCTGAAGCTTTCTTT. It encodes CASSLQGSPEAFF.